This TCR beta chain came from a study of T-cell reconstitution after alpha-beta-depleted transplantation in children. Broader study findings: T-cell counts and diversity were attributed mostly to newly produced T cells one year after transplant.

The library targeted TCRbeta and was prepared with unique molecular identifiers. One entry per CDR3 protein results from TCRdb running MiXCR on the PCR reads. The repertoire includes about 1,000,000 distinct CDR3 sequences, about 30% of them detected once, and over 25% sits in the top ten. This clonotype was counted only a few times. Its matching antigen is unknown. Trimming removed 0 bases from V and 0 bases from J; junction bases left unmatched: 4. Germline V gives CDR1 SGHDT, CDR2 YYEEEE. The CDR3 sequence is 16 residues long. The clonotype originates from a boy under three years old who had a stem cell transplant for SCID, so the T cells may come from the graft donor. This material consisted of PBMCs, mostly from graft donor cells, taken 360 days after TCRalphabeta/CD19-depleted stem cell transplant. The genes are TRBV5-6 and TRBJ2-3, with TRBD1 matching over 7 bases. For the CDR3, the DNA is TGTGCCAGCAGCTTGGTGTGGGGACAGAGCACAGATACGCAGTATTTT. It specifies CASSLVWGQSTDTQYF.